The 25 T cell receptor beta chains in this list originate from one sample, sequenced in a study of PD-1 blockade in classical Hodgkin lymphoma. The table came from immunoSEQ multiplex PCR; TCRdb's copy has only in-frame clones and leaves some out. The table shows under 60,000 clones, with roughly 73% occurring only once. Relapses following autologous stem cell transplantation were seen in all patients, with brentuximab vedotin exposure varying. Sequenced material: peripheral blood mononuclear cells (PBMCs), taken before the second cycle of nivolumab. These receptors all stem from a human donor with classical Hodgkin lymphoma.

V is TRBV7-2 and J is TRBJ2-1; no definite D call. The germline V and J ends were trimmed by 1 base and 4 bases, with 8 bases remaining between them. This CDR3 contains 14 residues. The germline V gene has CDR1 SGHTA and CDR2 FQGNSA. In nucleotides, the CDR3 is TGTGCCAGCAGCTTAGGGGCCTTATACAATGAGCAGTTCTTC. Protein product: CASSLGALYNEQFF.

The chain is built from TRBV7-2 and TRBJ2-7; D call uncertain. V lost 0 bases, J lost 0 bases, and 9 bases lay in between. This CDR3 has 15 amino acids. Germline V CDR1 and CDR2: SGHTA, FQGNSA. The CDR3 sequence: CASSLAGGFSYEQYF. DNA of the CDR3: TGTGCCAGCAGCTTAGCTGGCGGATTCTCCTACGAGCAGTACTTC.

The rearrangement joins TRBV6-5 to TRBJ2-1; 8 bases match TRBD1. The CDR3 has 15 residues. V trimming: 7 bases; J trimming: 7 bases; junction bases outside the gene matches: 12. The germline V gene has CDR1 MNHEY and CDR2 SVGAGI. CDR3 protein: CASTEWQGASNEQFF. The DNA for the CDR3 is TGTGCCAGCACCGAATGGCAGGGGGCGAGTAATGAGCAGTTCTTC.

This clone appeared once. V gene TRBV6-5 combines with J gene TRBJ2-5; D ambiguous. The germline CDR1 and CDR2 sequences are MNHEY and SVGAGI. CDR3 size: 14 residues. The V gene lost 4 bases and the J gene lost 0 bases, with 9 bases spanning the gap. The CDR3 DNA is TGTGCCAGCAGTTCCCTAATAAACCAAGAGACCCAGTACTTC. This encodes CASSSLINQETQYF.

The rearrangement uses TRBV27 and TRBJ1-4; no definite D call. V lost 7 bases, J lost 8 bases, and 14 bases lay in between. Germline CDR1 reads MNHEY; CDR2 reads SMNVEV (reference sequence). This CDR3 comprises 13 residues. CDR3 amino acids: CASTDRLEEKLFF. The CDR3 bases are TGTGCCAGCACGGATAGACTAGAAGAAAAACTGTTTTTT.

The chain links TRBV5-1 to TRBJ1-1; D gene uncertain. Deletions cut 6 bases from V and 0 bases from J, with 15 bases between. This CDR3 spans 15 amino acids. Germline V gene lookup returns CDR1 SGHRS and CDR2 YFSETQ. The CDR3 loop is CASTYDGTMNTEAFF. The CDR3 DNA reads TGCGCCAGCACCTACGATGGTACCATGAACACTGAAGCTTTCTTT.

The J gene is TRBJ1-4, the V gene TRBV7-9, with D hard to call. Germline V gene lookup returns CDR1 SEHNR and CDR2 FQNEAQ (reference sequence). This CDR3 has 13 residues. Deletions cut 1 base from V and 7 bases from J, with 7 bases between. The CDR3 loop is CASSLGFAEKLFF. CDR3 in DNA: TGTGCCAGCAGCTTAGGTTTTGCTGAAAAACTGTTTTTT.

The CDR3 region is CASSLREGDSFYEQYF. As DNA, the CDR3 is TGTGCCAGCAGCTTAAGGGAGGGGGACAGCTTCTACGAGCAGTACTTC. The J gene is TRBJ2-7, the V gene TRBV7-2, with D perhaps assigned TRBD1 or TRBD2 (7 bases each). Germline V lookup: CDR1 SGHTA, CDR2 FQGNSA. The CDR3 length is 16 residues. Deletions cut 2 bases from V and 3 bases from J, with 17 bases between.

This clone came up once. CDR3 loop: CASSPGLLQGQPQHF. CDR3 nucleotide sequence: TGTGCCAGCAGTCCAGGGCTCTTGCAGGGGCAGCCCCAGCATTTT. The chain couples TRBV6-5 to TRBJ1-5; D possibly corresponds to TRBD1 (6 bases). The CDR3 length is 15 residues. The V end was cut by 5 bases, the J end by 7 bases, with 18 bases between. Germline CDR1 reads MNHEY; CDR2 reads SVGAGI.

The chain is built from TRBV7-6 and TRBJ1-1; D remains ambiguous. This CDR3 contains 13 residues. With 1 base removed from V and 4 bases from J, the gap between germline ends came to 7 bases. Germline loops: CDR1 SGHVS, CDR2 FNYEAQ. This CDR3 reads CASSLGVGTEAFF. In DNA, the CDR3 is TGTGCCAGCAGCTTAGGGGTTGGCACTGAAGCTTTCTTT.

V usage is TRBV9 and J usage is TRBJ2-3; 10 bases match TRBD2. V lost 3 bases, J lost 5 bases, and 12 bases stayed unmatched. In germline, CDR1 is SGDLS, CDR2 YYNGEE. This CDR3 contains 17 residues. CDR3 loop: CASSGPWSSGSGDTQYF. Written as DNA, the CDR3 is TGTGCCAGCAGCGGACCCTGGTCTAGCGGGAGTGGAGATACGCAGTATTTT.

This clone showed up just a few times. The chain uses TRBV18 and TRBJ1-1, with a tentative D call TRBD1 (5 bases). Germline V CDR1 and CDR2: KGHSH, LQKENI. The V and J ends lost 0 bases and 8 bases respectively, with 10 bases between them. This CDR3 comprises 13 residues. CDR3 bases: TGTGCCAGCTCACCACCGCAGGGTGCAGAAGCTTTCTTT. Protein product: CASSPPQGAEAFF.

V and J are TRBV12-5 and TRBJ1-3; D unresolved. The CDR3 has 13 residues. V lost 3 bases and J 4 bases, leaving 7 bases between the germline ends. Germline CDR1 LGHNT, CDR2 FRNRAP. The CDR3 nucleotides are TGTGCTAGTGGTTTAGGCATCGGAAACACCATATATTTT. Translating it yields CASGLGIGNTIYF. Complete variable domain (other parts from reference TRBV12-5 and TRBJ1-3): DARVTQTPRHKVTEMGQEVTMRCQPILGHNTVFWYRQTMMQGLELLAYFRNRAPLDDSGMPKDRFSAEMPDATLATLKIQPSEPRDSAVYFCASGLGIGNTIYFGEGSWLTVV.

In its sample, this clone was seen a few times. This chain connects TRBV27 to TRBJ1-1; D not resolved. V shed 5 bases and J shed 0 bases, with 7 bases lying between them. The CDR3 totals 13 residues. In germline, CDR1 is MNHEY, CDR2 SMNVEV (reference sequence). CDR3 sequence (DNA): TGTGCCAGCAGTGTCGCCGTGAACACTGAAGCTTTCTTT. Its translation: CASSVAVNTEAFF.

This clone has only one observation. The J gene is TRBJ2-6, the V gene TRBV18; possibly TRBD2 for D (6 bases). Trimming removed 1 base at V and 0 bases at J, with 10 bases between. The CDR3 runs 17 residues. Germline CDR1 is KGHSH and CDR2 is LQKENI. The CDR3 sequence: CASSPLAGLSGANVLTF. CDR3 DNA sequence: TGTGCCAGCTCACCACTGGCGGGGCTCTCTGGGGCCAACGTCCTGACTTTC. Full variable domain (outside the CDR3, taken from reference TRBV18 and TRBJ2-6): NAGVMQNPRHLVRRRGQEARLRCSPMKGHSHVYWYRQLPEEGLKFMVYLQKENIIDESGMPKERFSAEFPKEGPSILRIQQVVRGDSAAYFCASSPLAGLSGANVLTFGAGSRLTVL.

The table lists this clone with a few counts. This chain joins TRBV5-1 and TRBJ1-2, with 9 bases matching TRBD1. The CDR3 totals 16 residues. Trimming at V came to 2 bases and at J to 7 bases, leaving 12 bases not matched to a gene. Germline CDR1 reads SGHRS; CDR2 reads YFSETQ. Written as DNA, the CDR3 is TGCGCCAGCAGCTTTCAACCTATACAGGGGGCCAGTGGCTACACCTTC. Residues: CASSFQPIQGASGYTF.

The chain has TRBV19 and TRBJ2-4, with D tentatively TRBD1 or TRBD2 (5 bases each). The CDR3 has 11 amino acids. Germline lookup yields CDR1 LNHDA and CDR2 SQIVND (reference sequence). Trimming stripped 9 bases from V and 4 bases from J, with 7 bases between. CDR3 in DNA: TGTGCCAGGGGACGGAAAAACATTCAGTACTTC. This translates into CARGRKNIQYF.

The chain joins TRBV13 to TRBJ2-7; 10 bases agree with TRBD2. Germline V gives CDR1 PRHDT, CDR2 FYEKMQ (reference sequence). V lost 4 bases to trimming and J lost 2 bases; unmatched junction nucleotides: 5. This CDR3 is 15 amino acids long. This chain's CDR3 is CASSSTSGPTYEQYF. The CDR3 DNA sequence: TGTGCCAGCAGCTCGACTAGCGGGCCCACCTACGAGCAGTACTTC. Full variable domain (missing parts from reference TRBV13 and TRBJ2-7): AAGVIQSPRHLIKEKRETATLKCYPIPRHDTVYWYQQGPGQDPQFLISFYEKMQSDKGSIPDRFSAQQFSDYHSELNMSSLELGDSALYFCASSSTSGPTYEQYFGPGTRLTVT.

This chain links TRBV13 with TRBJ1-2; D uncertain. V gave up 5 bases and J gave up 8 bases, with 12 bases separating them. The CDR3 is 12 amino acids. Germline CDR1 and CDR2: PRHDT and FYEKMQ (reference sequence). The CDR3 reads CASSLDERGYTF. CDR3 DNA: TGTGCCAGCAGCCTTGACGAGCGCGGCTACACCTTC.

This clone was detected once. The chain employs TRBV7-9 and TRBJ1-2; D unresolved. CDR1 is SEHNR and CDR2 is FQNEAQ in the germline V gene (reference sequence). CDR3 length equals 13 residues. Trimming removed 2 bases at V and 1 base at J, with 5 bases between. The CDR3 spells CASSLSDNYGYTF. The CDR3, as DNA: TGTGCCAGCAGCTTAAGTGATAACTATGGCTACACCTTC.

This chain connects TRBV2 to TRBJ2-3; weak D call: TRBD1 (6 bases). CDR1 and CDR2 from the germline V gene are SNHLY and FYNNEI. Trimming took 11 bases from V and 2 from J, leaving 14 bases between them. There are 13 residues in the CDR3. The CDR3 loop is CAPRGENTDTQYF. The CDR3 DNA is TGTGCCCCCAGGGGTGAGAACACAGATACGCAGTATTTT.

The V and J genes are TRBV6-1 and TRBJ2-2; D remains ambiguous. Germline V gene data show CDR1 as MNHNS and CDR2 as SASEGT. Trimming took 0 bases from V and 1 from J, leaving 3 bases between them. The CDR3 spans 14 residues. The CDR3: CASSEAGNTGELFF. The CDR3 DNA reads TGTGCCAGCAGTGAAGCCGGGAACACCGGGGAGCTGTTTTTT.

The chain is built from TRBV25-1 and TRBJ1-4; 9 bases agree with TRBD1. The germline CDR1 and CDR2 sequences are MGHDK and SYGVNS. With V trimmed by 7 bases and J by 5 bases, 5 bases remained unmatched. The CDR3 length is 14 residues. Here the CDR3 DNA reads TGTGCCAGCAAGATCGGGACAGGGAATGAAAAACTGTTTTTT. Translating gives CASKIGTGNEKLFF.

The chain employs TRBV6-4 and TRBJ1-5, with D possibly being TRBD1 (5 bases). Germline V lookup: CDR1 MRHNA, CDR2 SNTAGT. CDR3 length equals 15 residues. With 6 bases removed from V and 3 bases from J, the gap between germline ends came to 15 bases. CDR3 sequence (DNA): TGTGCCAGCAGCGGCCGCCCAGGGCCCAATCAGCCCCAGCATTTT. The encoded protein is CASSGRPGPNQPQHF.

The rearrangement uses TRBV7-3 and TRBJ2-7, with 9 bases lining up with TRBD2. V shed 5 bases and J 4 bases; nucleotides not matched to a gene: 18. The length of the CDR3 is 18 residues. CDR1 and CDR2 (germline): SGHTA, FQGTGA. The CDR3 DNA reads TGTGCCAGCAGCCAAGGACAGGTCAGGTCGGGACTAGCTTACGAGCAGTACTTC. It codes for CASSQGQVRSGLAYEQYF.